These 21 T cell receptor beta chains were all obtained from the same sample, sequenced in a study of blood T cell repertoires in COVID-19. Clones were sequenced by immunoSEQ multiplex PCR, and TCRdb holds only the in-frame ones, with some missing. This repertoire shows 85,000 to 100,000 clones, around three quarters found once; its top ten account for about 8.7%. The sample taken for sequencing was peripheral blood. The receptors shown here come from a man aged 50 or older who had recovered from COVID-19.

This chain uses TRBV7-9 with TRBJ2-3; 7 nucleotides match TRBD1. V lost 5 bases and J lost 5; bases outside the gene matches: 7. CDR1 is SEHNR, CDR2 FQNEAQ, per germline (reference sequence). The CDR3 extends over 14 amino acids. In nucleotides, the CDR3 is TGTGCCAGCAGCAATACAGGGGTCAAAGATACGCAGTATTTT. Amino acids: CASSNTGVKDTQYF.

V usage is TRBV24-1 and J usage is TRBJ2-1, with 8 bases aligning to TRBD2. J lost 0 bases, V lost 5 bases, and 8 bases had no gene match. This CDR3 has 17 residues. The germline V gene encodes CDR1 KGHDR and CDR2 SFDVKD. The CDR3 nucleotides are TGTGCCACCAGTGTCCCCCCCGGGACTAGCTCCTACAATGAGCAGTTCTTC. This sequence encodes CATSVPPGTSSYNEQFF.

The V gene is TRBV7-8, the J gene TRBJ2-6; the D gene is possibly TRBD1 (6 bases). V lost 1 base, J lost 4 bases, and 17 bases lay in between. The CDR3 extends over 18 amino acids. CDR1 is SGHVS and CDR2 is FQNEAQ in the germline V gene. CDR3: CASSLVRGLGAGANVLTF. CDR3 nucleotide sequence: TGTGCCAGCAGCTTAGTAAGAGGATTGGGGGCCGGGGCCAACGTCCTGACTTTC.

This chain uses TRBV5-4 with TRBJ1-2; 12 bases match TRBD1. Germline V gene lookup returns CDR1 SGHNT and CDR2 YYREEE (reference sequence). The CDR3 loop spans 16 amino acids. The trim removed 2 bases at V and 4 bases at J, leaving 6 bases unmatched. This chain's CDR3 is CASSLGTGGTFYGYTF. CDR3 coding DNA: TGTGCCAGCAGCTTAGGGACAGGGGGCACTTTCTATGGCTACACCTTC.

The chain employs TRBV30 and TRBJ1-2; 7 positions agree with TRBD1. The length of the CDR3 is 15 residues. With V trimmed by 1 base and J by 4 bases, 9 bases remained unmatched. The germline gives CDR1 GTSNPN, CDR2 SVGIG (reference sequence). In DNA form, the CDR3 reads TGTGCCTGGAGTGGACAGGGTGGGGTTGGCTATGGCTACACCTTC. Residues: CAWSGQGGVGYGYTF. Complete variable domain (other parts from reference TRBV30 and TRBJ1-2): SQTIHQWPATLVQPVGSPLSLECTVEGTSNPNLYWYRQAAGRGLQLLFYSVGIGQISSEVPQNLSASRPQDRQFILSSKKLLLSDSGFYLCAWSGQGGVGYGYTFGSGTRLTVV.

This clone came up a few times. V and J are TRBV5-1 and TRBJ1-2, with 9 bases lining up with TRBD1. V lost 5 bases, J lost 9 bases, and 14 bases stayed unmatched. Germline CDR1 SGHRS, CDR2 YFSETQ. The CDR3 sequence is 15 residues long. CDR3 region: CASSSLPGQGIRYTF. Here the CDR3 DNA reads TGCGCCAGCAGTTCTCTTCCGGGACAGGGAATTCGCTACACCTTC.

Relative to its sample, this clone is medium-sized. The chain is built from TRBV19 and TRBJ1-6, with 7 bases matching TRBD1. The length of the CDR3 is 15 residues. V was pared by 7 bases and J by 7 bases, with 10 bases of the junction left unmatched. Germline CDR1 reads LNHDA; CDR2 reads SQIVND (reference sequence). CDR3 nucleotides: TGTGCCAGTAAACTAGAGACAGGGACGAATTCACCCCTCCACTTT. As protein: CASKLETGTNSPLHF.

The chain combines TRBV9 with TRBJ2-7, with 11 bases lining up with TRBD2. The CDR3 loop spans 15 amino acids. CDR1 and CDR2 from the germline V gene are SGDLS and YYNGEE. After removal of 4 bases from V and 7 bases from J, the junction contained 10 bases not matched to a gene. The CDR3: CASSLAWGLAEEQYF. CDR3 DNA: TGTGCCAGCAGCCTCGCTTGGGGACTAGCGGAGGAGCAGTACTTC.

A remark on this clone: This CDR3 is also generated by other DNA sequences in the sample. The CDR3 is CASSFRDSEQYF. The CDR3 DNA reads as TGTGCCAGCAGCTTCCGGGACAGTGAGCAGTACTTC. This rearrangement joins TRBV12-3 or TRBV12-4 to TRBJ2-7, with TRBD1 matching over 7 bases. This CDR3 region has 12 residues. The J segment lost 7 bases and the V segment lost 6 bases, leaving 6 bases of the junction unmatched.

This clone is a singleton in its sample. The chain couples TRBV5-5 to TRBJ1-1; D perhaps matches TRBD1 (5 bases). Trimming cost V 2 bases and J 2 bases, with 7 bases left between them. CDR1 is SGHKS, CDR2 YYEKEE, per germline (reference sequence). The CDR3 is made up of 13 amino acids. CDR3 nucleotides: TGTGCCAGCAGCTTACAGGACAACACTGAAGCTTTCTTT. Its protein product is CASSLQDNTEAFF.

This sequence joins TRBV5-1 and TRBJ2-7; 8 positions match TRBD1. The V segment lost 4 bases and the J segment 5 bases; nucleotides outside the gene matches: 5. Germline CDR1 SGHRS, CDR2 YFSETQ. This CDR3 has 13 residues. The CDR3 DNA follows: TGCGCCAGCAGCCCTCCGACAGGGGACGAGCAGTACTTC. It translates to CASSPPTGDEQYF.

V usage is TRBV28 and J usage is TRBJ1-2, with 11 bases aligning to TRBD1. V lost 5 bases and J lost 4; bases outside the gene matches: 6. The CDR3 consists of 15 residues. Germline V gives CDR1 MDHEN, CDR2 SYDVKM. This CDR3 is CASSAGQGAVYGYTF. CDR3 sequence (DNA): TGTGCCAGCAGTGCCGGACAGGGGGCGGTCTATGGCTACACCTTC.

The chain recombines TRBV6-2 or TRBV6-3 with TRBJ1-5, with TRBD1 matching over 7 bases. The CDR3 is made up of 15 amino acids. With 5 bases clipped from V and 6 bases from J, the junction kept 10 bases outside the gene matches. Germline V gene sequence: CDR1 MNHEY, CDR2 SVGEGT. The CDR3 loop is CASSPGTVISQPQHF. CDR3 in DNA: TGTGCCAGCAGTCCCGGGACAGTGATAAGTCAGCCCCAGCATTTT.

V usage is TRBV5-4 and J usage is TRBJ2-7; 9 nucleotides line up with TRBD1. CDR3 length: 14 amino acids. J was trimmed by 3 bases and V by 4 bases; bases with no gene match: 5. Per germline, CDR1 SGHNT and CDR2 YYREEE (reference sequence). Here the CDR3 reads CASSPPGQGYEQYF. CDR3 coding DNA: TGTGCCAGCAGCCCCCCGGGACAGGGCTACGAGCAGTACTTC.

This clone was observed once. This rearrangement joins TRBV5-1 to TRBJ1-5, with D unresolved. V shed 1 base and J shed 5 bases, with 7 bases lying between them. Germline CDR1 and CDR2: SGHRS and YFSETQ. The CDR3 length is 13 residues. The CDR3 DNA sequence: TGCGCCAGCAGCTTGTCGCCAGATCAGCCCCAGCATTTT. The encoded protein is CASSLSPDQPQHF. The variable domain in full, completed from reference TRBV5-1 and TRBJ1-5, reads KAGVTQTPRYLIKTRGQQVTLSCSPISGHRSVSWYQQTPGQGLQFLFEYFSETQRNKGNFPGRFSGRQFSNSRSEMNVSTLELGDSALYLCASSLSPDQPQHFGDGTRLSIL.

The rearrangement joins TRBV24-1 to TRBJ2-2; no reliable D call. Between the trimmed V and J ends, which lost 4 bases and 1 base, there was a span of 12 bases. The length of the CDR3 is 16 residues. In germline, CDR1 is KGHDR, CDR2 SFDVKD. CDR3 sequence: CATSDPNTENTGELFF. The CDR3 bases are TGTGCCACCAGTGACCCCAATACAGAGAACACCGGGGAGCTGTTTTTT.

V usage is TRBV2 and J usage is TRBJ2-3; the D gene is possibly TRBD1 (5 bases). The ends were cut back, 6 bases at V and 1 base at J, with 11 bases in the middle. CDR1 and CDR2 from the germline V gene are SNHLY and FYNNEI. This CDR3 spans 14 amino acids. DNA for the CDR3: TGTGCCAGCAGCCGGACAAGGCGCACAGATACGCAGTATTTT. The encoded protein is CASSRTRRTDTQYF.

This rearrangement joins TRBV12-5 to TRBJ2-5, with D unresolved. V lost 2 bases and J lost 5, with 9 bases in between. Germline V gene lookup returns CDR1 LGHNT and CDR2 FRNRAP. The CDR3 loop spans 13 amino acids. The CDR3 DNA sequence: TGTGCTAGTGGTTTGATTCTGTCGGAGACCCAGTACTTC. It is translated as CASGLILSETQYF. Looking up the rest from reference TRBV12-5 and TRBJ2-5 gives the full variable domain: DARVTQTPRHKVTEMGQEVTMRCQPILGHNTVFWYRQTMMQGLELLAYFRNRAPLDDSGMPKDRFSAEMPDATLATLKIQPSEPRDSAVYFCASGLILSETQYFGPGTRLLVL.

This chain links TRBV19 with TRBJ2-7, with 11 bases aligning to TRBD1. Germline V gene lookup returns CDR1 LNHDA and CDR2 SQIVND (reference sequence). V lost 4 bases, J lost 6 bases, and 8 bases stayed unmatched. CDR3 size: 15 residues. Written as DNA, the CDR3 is TGTGCCAGTAGTACGAGATCCGGGACAGGGGGCGAGCAGTACTTC. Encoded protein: CASSTRSGTGGEQYF.

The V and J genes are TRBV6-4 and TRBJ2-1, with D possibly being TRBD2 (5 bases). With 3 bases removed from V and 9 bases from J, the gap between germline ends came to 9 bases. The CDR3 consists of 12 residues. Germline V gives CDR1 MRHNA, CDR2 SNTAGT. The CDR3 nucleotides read TGTGCCAGCAGTGAAGATCGGGGTGAGCAGTTCTTC. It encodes CASSEDRGEQFF.

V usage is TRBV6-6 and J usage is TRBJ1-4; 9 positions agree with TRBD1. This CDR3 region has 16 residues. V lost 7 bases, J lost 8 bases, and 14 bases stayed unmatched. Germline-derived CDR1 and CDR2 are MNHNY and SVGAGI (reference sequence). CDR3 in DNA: TGTGCCAGCACCCCTAACCCGGGACAGGGAGAAGAAAAACTGTTTTTT. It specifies CASTPNPGQGEEKLFF.